This T cell receptor beta chain was retrieved from a study of shared clonotypes between healthy human individuals. To note about this clone: Its antigen is currently unknown.

The germline V gene encodes CDR1 MNHNY and CDR2 SVGAGI (reference sequence). V was clipped by 6 bases and J by 0 bases, with 11 bases between them. The CDR3 runs to 14 residues. Repertoires were generated with immunoSEQ multiplex PCR, while TCRdb's copy carries only in-frame clones and drops some. In the table there are nearly 750,000 clones, around 77% of which are singletons. Broader study findings: It was expected that sequencing depth would affect clonotype sharing among donors. Compared with memory subsets, naive subsets generally had larger estimated richness.

A CD45RA-negative memory subset and a CD45RA+ naive subset were separated from the CD4+ cells. The sequence was obtained from a woman between 25 and 40 years old in good health. Source material: memory CD4+ T cells sorted from blood. The subset denotes: CD45RA-negative fraction. This rearrangement joins TRBV6-6 to TRBJ2-5; weak D call: TRBD1 (6 bases). CDR3 loop: CASRRHRDQETQYF. CDR3 DNA: TGTGCCAGCAGGAGACACAGGGACCAAGAGACCCAGTACTTC.